These T cell receptor beta chains were read from a single sample in a study of T-cell reconstitution after alpha-beta-depleted transplantation in children. Via MiXCR, TCRdb re-called the PCR reads, giving one row per CDR3 protein. The sample holds around 420,000 distinct CDR3 sequences, roughly 17% seen once. Source: PBMCs, mostly from graft donor cells, taken 360 days after TCRalphabeta/CD19-depleted stem cell transplant. Receptor source: a boy younger than two who had a stem cell transplant for Wiskott-Aldrich syndrome, so the T cells may come from the graft donor. Both conserved end residues are part of each CDR3. The D gene is left open where the match is weak. Size is omitted from some rows. Given values are once, few, many or a class for expanded clones.

j_gene,d_gene,v_gene,abundance,CDR3nt,CDR3aa
TRBJ1-1,.,TRBV6-1,.,TGTGCCAGCAGTGAATTCGCAGGGGTGAACACTGAAGCTTTCTTT,CASSEFAGVNTEAFF
TRBJ2-3,.,TRBV28,.,TGTGCCAGCATCCGAGGGGTATTTCTCACAGATACGCAGTATTTT,CASIRGVFLTDTQYF
TRBJ2-7,.,TRBV12-3/TRBV12-4,many,TGTGCCAGCAGTTTGGGTCCACGAAGGGACGAGCAGTACTTC,CASSLGPRRDEQYF
TRBJ2-2,.,TRBV6-4,many,TGTGCCAGCAGTGACAGGGGGAACACCGGGGAGCTGTTTTTT,CASSDRGNTGELFF
TRBJ2-7,.,TRBV5-1,many,TGCGCCAGCAGCTTGGGTGGGACGGATATCTCCTACGAGCAGTACTTC,CASSLGGTDISYEQYF
TRBJ2-1,TRBD2,TRBV29-1,.,TGCAGCGTTGATCGTCTAGCGGGGCTACCGGATGAGCAGTTCTTC,CSVDRLAGLPDEQFF
TRBJ1-1,TRBD1,TRBV4-1,few,TGCGCCAGCAGCCAAGGGAAGTTTGGGCAGGGGGCTATGACTGAAGCTTTCTTT,CASSQGKFGQGAMTEAFF
TRBJ2-7,.,TRBV29-1,few,TGCAGCGTTCGTCATGGCGGGAATGGCGAGCAGTACTTC,CSVRHGGNGEQYF
TRBJ2-3,TRBD2,TRBV4-1,.,TGCGCCAGCAGCCAAGTCCCCATGGGACTAGCGGGGGGATCTGGCACAGATACGCAGTATTTT,CASSQVPMGLAGGSGTDTQYF
TRBJ2-3,.,TRBV12-2,few,TGTGCAAGTAGAGATACGCAGTATTTT,CASRDTQYF
TRBJ1-4,TRBD1,TRBV20-1,few,TGCAGTGCTAGGCGGACAGGGGTTGTCGGTGAAAAACTGTTTTTT,CSARRTGVVGEKLFF
TRBJ2-3,.,TRBV15,few,TGTGCCACCAGCAGAGGACCCGATACGCAGTATTTT,CATSRGPDTQYF
TRBJ2-4,.,TRBV4-1,few,TGCGCCAGCAGCCAAGTATGGTGGTTCGGCGGTCCCCTAGCCAAAAACATTCAGTACTTC,CASSQVWWFGGPLAKNIQYF
TRBJ2-1,.,TRBV2,.,TGTGCCAGCAGTCCAACTAGCTTCAAAGGGGTCTATGAGCAGTTCTTC,CASSPTSFKGVYEQFF
TRBJ2-1,.,TRBV28,.,TGTGCCAGCAGCCCCCTGTTCAATCGCAATGAGCAGTTCTTC,CASSPLFNRNEQFF
TRBJ2-3,TRBD1,TRBV29-1,.,TGCAGCGTTGGGGGACAGGGAGGTTTTGGGCAGTATTTT,CSVGGQGGFGQYF
TRBJ2-2,.,TRBV5-5,few,TGTGCCAGCAGCATGAACACCGGGGAGCTGTTTTTT,CASSMNTGELFF
TRBJ2-2,TRBD2,TRBV5-1,few,TGCGCCAGCAGCTTGGCGGCTAGCGGGACCGGGGAGCTGTTTTTT,CASSLAASGTGELFF
TRBJ2-1,.,TRBV2,few,TGTGCCAGCAGTGCCGAAGTCAATGAGCAGTTCTTC,CASSAEVNEQFF
TRBJ2-5,.,TRBV18,few,TGTGCCAGCTCACCACCGATGTACCAAGAGACCCAGTACTTC,CASSPPMYQETQYF
TRBJ2-5,.,TRBV5-1,.,TGCGCCAGCAGGGTGGGCAGGGGAGAGACCCAGTACTTC,CASRVGRGETQYF
TRBJ1-6,.,TRBV27,many,TGTGCCAGCAGTTTTCGGGATTCACCCCTCCACTTT,CASSFRDSPLHF
TRBJ2-7,TRBD1,TRBV6-1,.,TGTGCCAGCAGTCGAGAAGGGGGCCCCTACGAGCAGTACTTC,CASSREGGPYEQYF
TRBJ2-7,.,TRBV20-1,few,TGCACCCCGAGGGCACTCCCGGGTGAGCAGTACTTC,CTPRALPGEQYF
TRBJ2-1,.,TRBV4-1,few,TGCGCCAGCAGCGCTACTCCGGACTCCTACAATGAGCAGTTCTTC,CASSATPDSYNEQFF
TRBJ1-2,TRBD1,TRBV12-3/TRBV12-4,few,TGTGCCAGCAGTCTCGACAGGGGATCCTATGGCTACACCTTC,CASSLDRGSYGYTF
TRBJ2-5,TRBD2,TRBV20-1,.,TGCAGTGCTAGTGGCGGGAGGCCTTTAACCCAGTACTTC,CSASGGRPLTQYF
TRBJ2-1,TRBD1,TRBV2,.,TGTGCCAGCAACGTGGAGCAGGGGGTAGATGAGCAGTTCTTC,CASNVEQGVDEQFF
TRBJ2-7,TRBD1,TRBV12-3/TRBV12-4,.,TGTGCCAGCAGTATCGCGGGACAGGGGTACTACGAGCAGTACTTC,CASSIAGQGYYEQYF